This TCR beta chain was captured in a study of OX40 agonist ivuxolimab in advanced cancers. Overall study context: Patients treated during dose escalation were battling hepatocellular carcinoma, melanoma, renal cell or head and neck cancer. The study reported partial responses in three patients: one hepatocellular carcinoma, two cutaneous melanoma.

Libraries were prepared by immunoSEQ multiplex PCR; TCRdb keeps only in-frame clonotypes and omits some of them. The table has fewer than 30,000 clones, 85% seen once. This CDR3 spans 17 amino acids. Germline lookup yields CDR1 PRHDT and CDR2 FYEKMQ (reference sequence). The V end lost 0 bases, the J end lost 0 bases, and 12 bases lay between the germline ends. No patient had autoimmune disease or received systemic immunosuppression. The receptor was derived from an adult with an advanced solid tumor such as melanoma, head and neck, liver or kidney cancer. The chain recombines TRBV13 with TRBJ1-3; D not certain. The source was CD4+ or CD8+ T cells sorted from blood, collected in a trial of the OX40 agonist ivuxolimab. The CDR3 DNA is TGTGCCAGCAGCTTAGGCCGTGGCAGTACCTCTGGAAACACCATATATTTT. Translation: CASSLGRGSTSGNTIYF. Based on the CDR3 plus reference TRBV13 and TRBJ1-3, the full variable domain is AAGVIQSPRHLIKEKRETATLKCYPIPRHDTVYWYQQGPGQDPQFLISFYEKMQSDKGSIPDRFSAQQFSDYHSELNMSSLELGDSALYFCASSLGRGSTSGNTIYFGEGSWLTVV.